This is a list of T cell receptor beta chains from one sample in a study of Graves' ophthalmopathy and Graves' hyperthyroidism. MiXCR was run by TCRdb on the multiplex PCR reads, yielding one entry per CDR3 protein. Of over a million distinct CDR3 sequences listed, about two fifths were seen once; the top ten hold around 10%. What was sequenced was peripheral blood or thyroid tissue (not recorded which). All receptors come from an adult man with Graves' hyperthyroidism. Both conserved end residues are part of each CDR3. A D gene is named only where the DNA matches it firmly. Clone size is given for some rows only: seen once, a few or many times, or a class if the clone is expanded.

cdr3_aa | cdr3_nt | v_call | clone_size | d_call | j_call
CASSSRTAGGYEQYF | TGTGCCAGCAGTTCACGGACGGCCGGAGGCTACGAGCAGTACTTC | TRBV12-3/TRBV12-4 | many | - | TRBJ2-7
CSFSRGGSTEQYF | TGCAGCTTCTCTAGGGGGGGGTCTACGGAGCAGTACTTC | TRBV29-1 | many | - | TRBJ2-7
CASRWNRGVETQYF | TGTGCCAGCAGGTGGAACAGGGGGGTTGAGACCCAGTACTTC | TRBV12-3/TRBV12-4 | few | TRBD1 | TRBJ2-5
CASSLVRLETQYF | TGTGCCAGCAGCTTAGTCCGGTTGGAGACCCAGTACTTC | TRBV7-9 | many | - | TRBJ2-5
CASSLAGHGAYGYTIYF | TGCGCCAGCAGCTTGGCGGGACACGGGGCCTATGGCTACACCATATATTTT | TRBV5-1 | - | - | TRBJ1-3
CASSIDRLGEQYF | TGTGCCAGCAGCATCGACAGGTTGGGAGAGCAGTACTTC | TRBV7-8 | many | - | TRBJ2-7
CASSIVANTGELFF | TGTGCCAGTAGTATAGTCGCGAACACCGGGGAGCTGTTTTTT | TRBV19 | - | - | TRBJ2-2
CAISDRQRAGYEQYF | TGTGCCATCAGTGACCGACAGCGGGCTGGCTACGAGCAGTACTTC | TRBV10-3 | many | - | TRBJ2-7
CASSRGTGGGYTF | TGTGCCAGCAGTCGGGGGACAGGGGGAGGCTACACCTTC | TRBV27 | few | TRBD1 | TRBJ1-2
CASTSSAGATEKLFF | TGTGCCAGCACCTCCTCGGCAGGGGCAACTGAAAAACTGTTTTTT | TRBV7-6 | - | - | TRBJ1-4
CASSPQNRGVGYTF | TGTGCCAGCAGTCCACAAAACAGGGGAGTCGGCTACACCTTC | TRBV2 | - | TRBD1 | TRBJ1-2
CASLGAANYGYTF | TGTGCCAGCTTAGGCGCGGCCAACTATGGCTACACCTTC | TRBV9 | - | - | TRBJ1-2
CASTPDTTGVNTEAFF | TGTGCCAGTACACCAGATACGACAGGGGTGAACACTGAAGCTTTCTTT | TRBV19 | many | TRBD1 | TRBJ1-1
CAGSPDRYGNQPQHF | TGTGCCGGCAGCCCGGACAGGTATGGGAATCAGCCCCAGCATTTT | TRBV7-8 | - | TRBD1 | TRBJ1-5
CSARDLRPGKDGYTF | TGCAGTGCTAGAGATCTCAGGCCAGGGAAGGATGGCTACACCTTC | TRBV20-1 | - | - | TRBJ1-2
CASSPTLGYEQYF | TGTGCCAGCAGTCCAACCCTGGGTTACGAGCAGTACTTC | TRBV12-3/TRBV12-4 | - | - | TRBJ2-7
CASNLAQVRGEAFF | TGTGCCAGCAACTTAGCACAGGTGAGAGGTGAAGCTTTCTTT | TRBV7-2 | - | - | TRBJ1-1
CASSFWPGGSLAFF | TGTGCCAGCAGCTTCTGGCCGGGAGGGAGTCTAGCTTTCTTT | TRBV11-2 | - | - | TRBJ1-1
CASSHRDSPLHF | TGTGCCAGCAGCCACAGGGATTCACCCCTCCACTTT | TRBV3-1 | - | - | TRBJ1-6
CSVRARGRWSTGELFF | TGCAGTGTTAGGGCCCGGGGGCGGTGGAGCACCGGGGAGCTGTTTTTT | TRBV20-1 | - | - | TRBJ2-2
CSARGTGAGNTEAFF | TGCAGTGCTAGGGGTACAGGGGCCGGGAACACTGAAGCTTTCTTT | TRBV20-1 | - | TRBD1 | TRBJ1-1
CASSSLRVREEAFF | TGTGCCAGCAGCAGCCTTAGGGTTAGGGAGGAAGCTTTCTTT | TRBV7-2 | - | - | TRBJ1-1
CASSSGGIGSTVHGYTF | TGTGCCAGCAGCTCCGGTGGAATCGGCAGTACTGTCCATGGCTACACCTTC | TRBV7-9 | once | - | TRBJ1-2
CSARDFGTGTHEQYF | TGCAGTGCTAGAGATTTCGGGACAGGGACTCACGAGCAGTACTTC | TRBV20-1 | - | TRBD1 | TRBJ2-7
CASSSNCEQYF | TGTGCCAGCAGTTCAAACTGCGAGCAGTACTTC | TRBV6-5 | few | - | TRBJ2-7
CAISESSRPYEQYF | TGTGCCATCAGTGAGTCTAGCCGCCCCTACGAGCAGTACTTC | TRBV10-3 | many | - | TRBJ2-7
CASSYPTEVNQPQHF | TGTGCCAGCAGCTACCCGACAGAGGTCAATCAGCCCCAGCATTTT | TRBV6-2/TRBV6-3 | few | - | TRBJ1-5